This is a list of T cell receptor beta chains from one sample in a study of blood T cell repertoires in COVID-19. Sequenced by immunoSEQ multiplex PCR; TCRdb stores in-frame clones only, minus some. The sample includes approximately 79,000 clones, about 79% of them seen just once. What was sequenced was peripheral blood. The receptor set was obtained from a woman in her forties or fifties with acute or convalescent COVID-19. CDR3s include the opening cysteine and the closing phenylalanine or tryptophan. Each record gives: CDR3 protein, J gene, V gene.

CDR3 protein: CASSLGQRDSGNTIYF; J gene: TRBJ1-3; V gene: TRBV7-6
CDR3 protein: CASSGTGGVKGELFF; J gene: TRBJ2-2; V gene: TRBV5-4
CDR3 protein: CASSLRRFDRDGEKLFF; J gene: TRBJ1-4; V gene: TRBV7-2
CDR3 protein: CASGPGTSGGKNIQYF; J gene: TRBJ2-4; V gene: TRBV12-5
CDR3 protein: CSAGQAVAGELFF; J gene: TRBJ2-2; V gene: TRBV29-1
CDR3 protein: CASSLGTSVGEQFF; J gene: TRBJ2-1; V gene: TRBV11-2
CDR3 protein: CASSVGSGLGSSEQYF; J gene: TRBJ2-7; V gene: TRBV9
CDR3 protein: CASNHPLGGRREQYF; J gene: TRBJ2-7; V gene: TRBV11-2
CDR3 protein: CASSLDRRNTEAFF; J gene: TRBJ1-1; V gene: TRBV7-9
CDR3 protein: CASSNGQRGRNTIYF; J gene: TRBJ1-3; V gene: TRBV28